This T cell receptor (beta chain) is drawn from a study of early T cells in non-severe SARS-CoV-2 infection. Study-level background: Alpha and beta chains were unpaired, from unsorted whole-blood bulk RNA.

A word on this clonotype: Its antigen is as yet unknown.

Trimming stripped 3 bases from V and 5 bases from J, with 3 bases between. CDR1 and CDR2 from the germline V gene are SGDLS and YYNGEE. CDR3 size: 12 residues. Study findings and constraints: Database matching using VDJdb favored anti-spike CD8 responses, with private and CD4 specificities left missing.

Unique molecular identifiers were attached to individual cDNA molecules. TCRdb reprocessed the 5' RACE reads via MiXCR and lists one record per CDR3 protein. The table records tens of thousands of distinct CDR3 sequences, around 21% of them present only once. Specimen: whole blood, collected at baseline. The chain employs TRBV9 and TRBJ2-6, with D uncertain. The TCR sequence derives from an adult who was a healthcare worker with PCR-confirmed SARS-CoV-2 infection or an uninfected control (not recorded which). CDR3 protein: CASSDWANVLTF. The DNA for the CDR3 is TGTGCCAGCAGCGATTGGGCCAACGTCCTGACTTTC.